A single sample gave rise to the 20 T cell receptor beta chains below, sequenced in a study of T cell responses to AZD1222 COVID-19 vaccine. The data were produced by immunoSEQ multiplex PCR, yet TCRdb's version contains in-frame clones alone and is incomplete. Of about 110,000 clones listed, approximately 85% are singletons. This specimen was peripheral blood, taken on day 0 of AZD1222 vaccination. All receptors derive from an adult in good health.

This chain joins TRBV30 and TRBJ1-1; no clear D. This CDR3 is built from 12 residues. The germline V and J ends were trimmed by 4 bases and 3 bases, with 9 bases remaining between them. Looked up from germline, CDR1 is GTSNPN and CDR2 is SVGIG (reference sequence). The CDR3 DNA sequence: TGTGCCTGGACAAGACTCGACACTGAAGCTTTCTTT. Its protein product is CAWTRLDTEAFF.

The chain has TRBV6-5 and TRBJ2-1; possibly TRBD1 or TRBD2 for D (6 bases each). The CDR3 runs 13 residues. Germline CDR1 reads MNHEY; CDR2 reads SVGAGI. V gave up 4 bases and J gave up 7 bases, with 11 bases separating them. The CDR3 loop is CASSWRGGNEQFF. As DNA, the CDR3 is TGTGCCAGCAGTTGGCGAGGGGGGAATGAGCAGTTCTTC.

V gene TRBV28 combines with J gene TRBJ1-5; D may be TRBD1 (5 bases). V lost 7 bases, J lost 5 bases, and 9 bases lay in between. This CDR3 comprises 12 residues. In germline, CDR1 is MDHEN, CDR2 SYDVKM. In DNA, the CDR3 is TGTGCCAGCACCCAGGGAGATCAGCCCCAGCATTTT. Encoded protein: CASTQGDQPQHF.

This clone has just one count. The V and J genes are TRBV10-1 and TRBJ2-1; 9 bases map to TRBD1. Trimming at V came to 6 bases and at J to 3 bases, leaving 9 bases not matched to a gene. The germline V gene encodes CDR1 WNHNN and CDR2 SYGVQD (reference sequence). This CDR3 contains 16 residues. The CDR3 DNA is TGCGCCAGCAGAACCCCGGGACAGGGATGCTACAATGAGCAGTTCTTC. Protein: CASRTPGQGCYNEQFF.

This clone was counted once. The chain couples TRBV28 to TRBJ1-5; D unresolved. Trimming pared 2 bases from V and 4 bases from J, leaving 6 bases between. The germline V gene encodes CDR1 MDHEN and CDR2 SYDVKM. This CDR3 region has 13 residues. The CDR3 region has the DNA TGTGCCAGCAGTTTAGATGGAAATCAGCCCCAGCATTTT. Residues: CASSLDGNQPQHF.

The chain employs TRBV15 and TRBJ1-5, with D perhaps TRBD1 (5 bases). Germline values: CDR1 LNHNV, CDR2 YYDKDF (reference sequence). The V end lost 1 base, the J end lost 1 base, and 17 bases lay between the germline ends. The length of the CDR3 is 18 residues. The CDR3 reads CATSRGRGDWGSNQPQHF. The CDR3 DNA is TGTGCCACCAGCAGAGGGCGAGGGGACTGGGGGAGCAATCAGCCCCAGCATTTT.

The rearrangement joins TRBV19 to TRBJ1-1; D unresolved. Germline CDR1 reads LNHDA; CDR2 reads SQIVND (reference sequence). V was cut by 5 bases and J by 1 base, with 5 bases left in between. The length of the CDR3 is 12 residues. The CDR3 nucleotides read TGTGCCAGTAGTTTGGGGAACACTGAAGCTTTCTTT. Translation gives CASSLGNTEAFF.

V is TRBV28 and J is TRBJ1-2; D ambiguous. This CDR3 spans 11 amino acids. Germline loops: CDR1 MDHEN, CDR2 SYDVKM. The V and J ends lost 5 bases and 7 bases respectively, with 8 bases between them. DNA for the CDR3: TGTGCCAGCAGTCGCCCCCCTGGCTACACCTTC. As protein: CASSRPPGYTF.

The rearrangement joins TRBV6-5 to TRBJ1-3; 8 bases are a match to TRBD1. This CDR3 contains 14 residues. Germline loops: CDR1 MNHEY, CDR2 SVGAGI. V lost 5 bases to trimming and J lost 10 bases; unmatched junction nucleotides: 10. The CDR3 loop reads CASSPGTGVGTIYF. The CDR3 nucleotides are TGTGCCAGCAGTCCCGGGACAGGAGTAGGGACCATATATTTT.

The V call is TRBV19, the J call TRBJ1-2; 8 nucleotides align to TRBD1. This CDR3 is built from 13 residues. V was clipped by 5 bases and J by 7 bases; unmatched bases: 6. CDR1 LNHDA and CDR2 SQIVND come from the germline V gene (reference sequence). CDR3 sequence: CASSADRGGGYTF. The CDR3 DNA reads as TGTGCCAGTAGTGCAGACAGGGGTGGTGGCTACACCTTC.

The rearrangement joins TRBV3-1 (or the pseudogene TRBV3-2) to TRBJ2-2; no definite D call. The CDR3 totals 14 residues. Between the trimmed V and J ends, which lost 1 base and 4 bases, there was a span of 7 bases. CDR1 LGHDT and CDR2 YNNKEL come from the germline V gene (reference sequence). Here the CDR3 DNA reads TGTGCCAGCAGCCAAGCTGCTTTCACCGGGGAGCTGTTTTTT. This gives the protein CASSQAAFTGELFF.

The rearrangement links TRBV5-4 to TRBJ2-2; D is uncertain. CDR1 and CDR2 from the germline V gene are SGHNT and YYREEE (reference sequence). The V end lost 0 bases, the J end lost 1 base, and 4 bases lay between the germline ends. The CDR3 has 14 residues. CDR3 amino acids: CASSLAKNTGELFF. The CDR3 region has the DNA TGTGCCAGCAGCTTGGCCAAGAACACCGGGGAGCTGTTTTTT.

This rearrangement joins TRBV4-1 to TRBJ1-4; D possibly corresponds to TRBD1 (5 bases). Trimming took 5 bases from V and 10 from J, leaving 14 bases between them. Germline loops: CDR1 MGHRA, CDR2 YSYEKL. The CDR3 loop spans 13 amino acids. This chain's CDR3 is CASSNRGQGKLFF. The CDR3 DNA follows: TGCGCCAGCAGCAACCGCGGGCAGGGAAAACTGTTTTTT.

CDR3 residues: CASSRGGVAYNEQFF. The CDR3 DNA follows: TGTGCCAGCAGCCGAGGGGGGGTTGCCTACAATGAGCAGTTCTTC. V gene TRBV7-8 combines with J gene TRBJ2-1, with D tentatively TRBD2 (7 bases). The CDR3 is made up of 15 amino acids. V lost 5 bases and J 2 bases, leaving 13 bases between the germline ends. CDR1 and CDR2 (germline): SGHVS, FQNEAQ.

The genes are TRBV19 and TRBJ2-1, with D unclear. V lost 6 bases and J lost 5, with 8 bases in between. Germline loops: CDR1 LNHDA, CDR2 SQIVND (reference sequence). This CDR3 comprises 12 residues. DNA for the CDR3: TGTGCCAGTAGAGGAGCAGACAATGAGCAGTTCTTC. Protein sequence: CASRGADNEQFF.

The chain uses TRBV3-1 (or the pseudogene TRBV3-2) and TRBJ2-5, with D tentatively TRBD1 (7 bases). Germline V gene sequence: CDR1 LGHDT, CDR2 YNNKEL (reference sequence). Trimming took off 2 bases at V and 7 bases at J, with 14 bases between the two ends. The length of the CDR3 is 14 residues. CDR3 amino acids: CASSQTSQGGTQYF. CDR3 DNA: TGTGCCAGCAGCCAAACCTCGCAGGGGGGGACCCAGTACTTC.

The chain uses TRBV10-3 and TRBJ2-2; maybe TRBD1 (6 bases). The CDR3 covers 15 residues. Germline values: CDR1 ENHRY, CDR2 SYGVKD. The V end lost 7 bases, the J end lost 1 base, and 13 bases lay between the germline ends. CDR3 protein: CAIKTDRENTGELFF. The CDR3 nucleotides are TGTGCCATCAAGACGGACAGAGAGAACACCGGGGAGCTGTTTTTT.

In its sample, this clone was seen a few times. The chain's CDR3 is CASNRESSGNTIYF. CDR3 bases: TGTGCCAGCAACAGGGAATCTTCTGGAAACACCATATATTTT. This sequence joins TRBV28 and TRBJ1-3; D may be TRBD1 (6 bases). Per the germline V gene, CDR1 is MDHEN and CDR2 is SYDVKM. This CDR3 is built from 14 residues. Deletions cut 7 bases from V and 1 base from J, with 11 bases between.

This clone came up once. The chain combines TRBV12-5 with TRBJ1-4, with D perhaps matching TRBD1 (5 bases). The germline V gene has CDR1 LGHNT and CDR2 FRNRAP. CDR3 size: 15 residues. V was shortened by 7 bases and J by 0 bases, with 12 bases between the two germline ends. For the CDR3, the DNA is TGTGCTAGTGCGGGGACCCCAGCAACTAATGAAAAACTGTTTTTT. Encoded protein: CASAGTPATNEKLFF.

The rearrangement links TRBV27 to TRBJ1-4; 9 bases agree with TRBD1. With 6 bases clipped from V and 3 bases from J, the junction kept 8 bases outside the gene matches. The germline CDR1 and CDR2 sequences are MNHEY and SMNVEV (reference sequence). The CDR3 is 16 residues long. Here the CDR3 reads CASSLDRGGPNEKLFF. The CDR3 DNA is TGTGCCAGCAGCCTCGACAGGGGGGGGCCTAATGAAAAACTGTTTTTT.